This T cell receptor (beta chain) emerged from a study of T cell repertoires in cytomegalovirus infection. The junction had 9 bases not matched to a gene; V was cut back by 0 bases and J by 5 bases. Germline V gives CDR1 MGHRA, CDR2 YSYEKL. The CDR3 is 16 residues long. TCRdb processed the reads anew with MiXCR; each CDR3 protein has one entry. The sample shows fewer than 200,000 distinct CDR3 sequences, approximately 14% of them seen only once. This clonotype has a count of ten or more. Sequenced material: PBMCs. The TCR originated in a human donor in good health (CMV status not recorded). Some clones in this sample may be carry-over from other donors' samples. J is TRBJ1-1 and V is TRBV4-1, with 7 nucleotides matching TRBD1. The CDR3 DNA follows: TGCGCCAGCAGCCAAGATGGACAGGTTTCGGGGACTGAAGCTTTCTTT. Translating gives CASSQDGQVSGTEAFF.